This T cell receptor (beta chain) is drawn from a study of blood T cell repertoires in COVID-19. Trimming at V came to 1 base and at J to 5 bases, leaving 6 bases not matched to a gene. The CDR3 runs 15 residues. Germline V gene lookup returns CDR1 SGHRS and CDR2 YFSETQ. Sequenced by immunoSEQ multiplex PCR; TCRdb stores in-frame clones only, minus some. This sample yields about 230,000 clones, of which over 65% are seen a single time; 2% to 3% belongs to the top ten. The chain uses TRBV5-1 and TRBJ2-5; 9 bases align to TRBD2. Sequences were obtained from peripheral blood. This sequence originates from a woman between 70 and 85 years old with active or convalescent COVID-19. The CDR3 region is CASSLRAGGQETQYF. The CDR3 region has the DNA TGCGCCAGCAGCTTGCGGGCGGGGGGGCAGGAGACCCAGTACTTC.